This T cell receptor (beta chain) was obtained from a study of blood T cell repertoires in COVID-19. On the study more broadly: The origin of the acute and convalescent COVID-19 samples was the United States, Italy and Spain.

The table lists this clone with a count of one. The CDR3 loop spans 15 amino acids. V shed 5 bases and J 4 bases; nucleotides not matched to a gene: 8. Germline lookup yields CDR1 SGHDT and CDR2 YYEEEE. Data came from immunoSEQ multiplex PCR; TCRdb stores just in-frame clones and leaves some out. Altogether almost 200,000 clones are present, roughly 90% being singletons, with the ten largest covering approximately 8%. Individuals aged 18 to 89 years were recruited from approximately 22 US areas. Participant-reported clinical history was the basis for cohort assignment. Recovery among Cohort 3 donors was established by two negative PCRs, clearance, or symptom resolution.

The sequence was collected from a young woman who had recovered from COVID-19. The chain uses TRBV5-6 and TRBJ1-2; 10 positions match TRBD1. The specimen was PBMCs or T cells enriched from blood (not recorded which). The CDR3 DNA sequence: TGTGCCAGCAGTTTGCCGGGACAGGGGATCTATGGCTACACCTTC. Amino acids: CASSLPGQGIYGYTF.